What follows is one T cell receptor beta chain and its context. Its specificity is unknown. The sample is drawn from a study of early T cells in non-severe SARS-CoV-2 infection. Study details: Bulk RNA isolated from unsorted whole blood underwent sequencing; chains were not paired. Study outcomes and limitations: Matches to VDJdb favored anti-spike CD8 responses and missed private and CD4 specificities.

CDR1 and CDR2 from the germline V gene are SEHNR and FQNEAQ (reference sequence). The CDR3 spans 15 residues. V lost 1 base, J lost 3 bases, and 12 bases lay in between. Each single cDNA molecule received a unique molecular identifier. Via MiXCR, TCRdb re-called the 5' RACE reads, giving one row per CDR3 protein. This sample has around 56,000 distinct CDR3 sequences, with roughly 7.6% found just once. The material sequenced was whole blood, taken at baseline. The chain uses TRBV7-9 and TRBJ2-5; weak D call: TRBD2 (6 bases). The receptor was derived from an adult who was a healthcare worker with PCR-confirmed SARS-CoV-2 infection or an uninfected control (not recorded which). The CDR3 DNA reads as TGTGCCAGCAGCTTAGAGGAGGGGTTTAAAGAGACCCAGTACTTC. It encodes CASSLEEGFKETQYF.